This T cell receptor (beta chain) emerged from a study of blood T cell repertoires in COVID-19. The CDR3 has 15 amino acids. Germline CDR1 and CDR2: ENHRY and SYGVKD. V was clipped by 6 bases and J by 3 bases; unmatched bases: 10. Original data processing: By means of reference gene primer amplification, nucleated cell counts were estimated. Sequencing used immunoSEQ multiplex PCR; TCRdb keeps in-frame clones, though not all of them. For V, J and clone size, that table is used; D and trimming come from the DNA. The table shows 300,000 to 400,000 clones, with around nine tenths occurring only once. The clonotype was recovered from a woman aged 65 to 85 with COVID-19, enrolled during active disease. The sample comprised peripheral blood. The genes are TRBV10-3 and TRBJ1-1, with 7 bases aligning to TRBD1. This CDR3 is CAIRSDREVDTEAFF. As DNA, the CDR3 is TGTGCCATCAGGTCCGACAGGGAGGTCGACACTGAAGCTTTCTTT.